The subject of this entry is one T cell receptor beta chain. Per the study methods: Estimated nucleated cell counts came from reference gene primer amplification. Libraries were prepared by immunoSEQ multiplex PCR; TCRdb keeps only in-frame clonotypes and omits some of them. From that table come the V and J calls and clone size; the DNA was used to work out D and trimming. The data show about 430,000 clones, 75% to 90% seen once. Per the germline V gene, CDR1 is SGDLS and CDR2 is YYNGEE. J gave up 2 bases and V 3 bases, and 14 bases lay outside the gene matches. The CDR3 sequence is 20 residues long. The sample originates from a study of blood T cell repertoires in COVID-19. Across the whole study: PBMCs, B-cell-depleted T cells, or T cells provided the cDNA or gDNA that made up the material.

The chain recombines TRBV9 with TRBJ2-3; 14 nucleotides align to TRBD2. The source material was PBMCs or T cells enriched from blood (not recorded which). The sequence came from a man aged 30 to 39 who had recovered from COVID-19. In DNA form, the CDR3 reads TGTGCCAGCAGCGATGAAACGGGACTAGCGGGAGTCGCCCCCACAGATACGCAGTATTTT. It specifies CASSDETGLAGVAPTDTQYF.